This T cell receptor beta chain was obtained from a study of cytomegalovirus exposure and HLA in healthy donors. Notes on the study in general: According to reports, the classifier identified cytomegalovirus status with high specificity and sensitivity.

Turning to this clone: Its antigen is not known.

Unrecorded immune exposures were likely, despite nominal health at sampling. It was with 60 Vbeta and 13 Jbeta primers that the PCR ran. Produced via immunoSEQ multiplex PCR; TCRdb's table is partial and in-frame only. The data contain around 150,000 clones, 60% to 85% of them singletons. The CDR3 runs 15 residues. V shed 2 bases and J 0 bases; nucleotides not matched to a gene: 2. Germline V gene sequence: CDR1 MNHEY, CDR2 SVGAGI. The rearrangement joins TRBV6-5 to TRBJ2-7, with TRBD2 matching 9 bases. This clonotype originated in a woman in her 30s in good health and CMV-seronegative. Specimen: PBMCs. CDR3 loop: CASSYAGGSSYEQYF. In nucleotides, the CDR3 is TGTGCCAGCAGTTACGCGGGGGGGAGCTCCTACGAGCAGTACTTC.